The 19 T cell receptor beta chains below all came from one sample that was sequenced in a study of cytomegalovirus exposure and HLA in healthy donors. Assay used: immunoSEQ multiplex PCR; TCRdb lists only in-frame clones, some missing. The sample carries about 400,000 clones, about nine tenths recorded once. Sequencing was done on a sample of PBMCs. Receptors originate from a woman in her late teens or twenties in good health and CMV-seronegative.

The chain couples TRBV9 to TRBJ2-1, with a weak D call TRBD2 (6 bases). Trimming cost V 1 base and J 6 bases, with 17 bases left between them. CDR3 size: 16 residues. Germline loops: CDR1 SGDLS, CDR2 YYNGEE. For the CDR3, the DNA is TGTGCCAGCAGCGTAATCGGTAGCGGCTTCCCCAATGAGCAGTTCTTC. Residues: CASSVIGSGFPNEQFF.

This chain uses TRBV27 with TRBJ2-5; D is unresolved. Germline CDR1 MNHEY, CDR2 SMNVEV (reference sequence). The CDR3 consists of 14 residues. Trimming shortened V by 5 bases and J by 5 bases, and 15 bases separated the two germline ends. DNA for the CDR3: TGTGCCAGCAGTAAAGAAGGAGATATGGAGACCCAGTACTTC. It specifies CASSKEGDMETQYF.

The chain carries TRBV27 and TRBJ2-6, with 9 bases matching TRBD1. CDR1 and CDR2 (germline): MNHEY, SMNVEV (reference sequence). J gave up 0 bases and V 7 bases, and 10 bases lay outside the gene matches. This CDR3 has 18 amino acids. CDR3: CASTSRGQGLSGANVLTF. The DNA for the CDR3 is TGTGCCAGCACCTCACGGGGACAGGGACTCTCTGGGGCCAACGTCCTGACTTTC. Using reference TRBV27 and TRBJ2-6 for the parts outside the CDR3, the full variable domain is EAQVTQNPRYLITVTGKKLTVTCSQNMNHEYMSWYRQDPGLGLRQIYYSMNVEVTDKGDVPEGYKVSRKEKRNFPLILESPSPNQTSLYFCASTSRGQGLSGANVLTFGAGSRLTVL.

This clone occurred once. The rearrangement links TRBV4-2 to TRBJ2-5, with 8 bases matching TRBD1. The V gene end was trimmed by 5 bases and the J gene end by 2 bases; junction bases not matched to a gene: 4. Germline V CDR1 and CDR2: LGHNA, YNFKEQ. CDR3 length equals 14 residues. The CDR3 here is CASSFGQGQETQYF. The DNA of the CDR3 is TGTGCCAGCAGCTTTGGACAGGGACAAGAGACCCAGTACTTC.

This clone was seen only once. The chain joins TRBV6-5 to TRBJ1-4; 9 bases match TRBD1. This CDR3 contains 15 residues. The germline CDR1 and CDR2 sequences are MNHEY and SVGAGI. V gave up 5 bases and J gave up 7 bases; unmatched junction bases: 8. This CDR3 is CASSLPGQGLEKLFF. The CDR3 DNA is TGTGCCAGCAGTCTTCCGGGACAGGGTCTTGAAAAACTGTTTTTT.

The chain links TRBV18 to TRBJ2-6, with 7 bases identical to TRBD2. The length of the CDR3 is 16 residues. In germline, CDR1 is KGHSH, CDR2 LQKENI. J lost 0 bases, V lost 3 bases, and 2 bases had no gene match. The CDR3 is CASSPGLTSGANVLTF. CDR3 coding DNA: TGTGCCAGCTCACCGGGACTAACCTCTGGGGCCAACGTCCTGACTTTC.

The CDR3 DNA reads TGTGCCAGCAGTGAAAGGGGGACCTCGAAGCAGTACTTC. Its protein product is CASSERGTSKQYF. V is TRBV2 and J is TRBJ2-7, with D tentatively TRBD1 (6 bases). There are 13 residues in the CDR3. V lost 2 bases and J 8 bases, leaving 13 bases between the germline ends. Germline CDR1 and CDR2: SNHLY and FYNNEI.

This chain links TRBV19 with TRBJ2-7, with TRBD1 as a possible D gene (5 bases). The CDR3 length is 13 residues. Trimming shortened V by 2 bases and J by 6 bases, and 11 bases separated the two germline ends. The V gene's germline CDR1 is LNHDA and CDR2 SQIVND (reference sequence). The CDR3 loop reads CASSIQGKGEQYF. The CDR3 nucleotides are TGTGCCAGTAGTATACAGGGTAAGGGCGAGCAGTACTTC.

The chain has TRBV15 and TRBJ2-7; 8 bases map to TRBD2. The CDR3 length is 12 residues. Per germline, CDR1 LNHNV and CDR2 YYDKDF (reference sequence). The junction had 3 bases not matched to a gene; V was cut back by 4 bases and J by 7 bases. CDR3 sequence (DNA): TGTGCCACCAGCAAGGTAGCGGGAGAGCAGTACTTC. This translates into CATSKVAGEQYF.

This rearrangement joins TRBV2 to TRBJ2-3; perhaps TRBD1 as D (5 bases). Germline V gene sequence: CDR1 SNHLY, CDR2 FYNNEI. The V gene lost 10 bases and the J gene lost 5 bases, with 25 bases spanning the gap. This CDR3 is 16 amino acids long. The CDR3 loop reads CATQGSRAVSEDTQYF. CDR3 in DNA: TGTGCCACCCAGGGATCCAGGGCGGTATCAGAAGATACGCAGTATTTT.

This chain links TRBV4-1 with TRBJ1-2, with 8 bases matching TRBD1. Per the germline V gene, CDR1 is MGHRA and CDR2 is YSYEKL. The CDR3 is 14 residues long. J was trimmed by 5 bases and V by 1 base; bases with no gene match: 3. In DNA form, the CDR3 reads TGCGCCAGCAGCCAAGTACAGGGGGAGTATGGCTACACCTTC. Encoded protein: CASSQVQGEYGYTF.

V is TRBV5-4 and J is TRBJ2-2, with TRBD1 identical over 9 bases. The CDR3 loop spans 18 amino acids. V shed 9 bases, J shed 1 base, and the junction held 16 bases outside the gene matches. Germline V gene sequence: CDR1 SGHNT, CDR2 YYREEE (reference sequence). CDR3 in amino acids: CAIYLGGTGPLNTGELFF. The CDR3 DNA sequence: TGTGCCATTTACCTAGGGGGGACAGGGCCCTTGAACACCGGGGAGCTGTTTTTT.

The chain links TRBV2 to TRBJ1-1; maybe TRBD1 (5 bases). The ends were cut back, 8 bases at V and 2 bases at J, with 9 bases in the middle. The germline V gene has CDR1 SNHLY and CDR2 FYNNEI. The CDR3 is 12 amino acids. The CDR3 bases are TGTGCCAGCGGGGCGCGTAACACTGAAGCTTTCTTT. Residues: CASGARNTEAFF.

V is TRBV28 and J is TRBJ2-3; 7 bases fit TRBD2. The germline CDR1 and CDR2 sequences are MDHEN and SYDVKM. This CDR3 has 15 amino acids. V shed 2 bases, J shed 2 bases, and the junction held 4 bases outside the gene matches. Written as DNA, the CDR3 is TGTGCCAGCAGTTTAGCGGGAGCCCTCACAGATACGCAGTATTTT. Translating it yields CASSLAGALTDTQYF.

This clone has only one observation. CDR3 sequence reads: CASSRTTNTGELFF. In nucleotides, the CDR3 is TGCGCCAGCAGCCGGACTACTAACACCGGGGAGCTGTTTTTT. The chain recombines TRBV4-1 with TRBJ2-2; weak D call: TRBD2 (6 bases). Looked up from germline, CDR1 is MGHRA and CDR2 is YSYEKL. Trimming stripped 4 bases from V and 2 bases from J, with 8 bases between. CDR3 length: 14 amino acids.

The rearrangement links TRBV6-6 to TRBJ2-7; D perhaps matches TRBD2 (6 bases). Germline CDR1 MNHNY, CDR2 SVGAGI (reference sequence). The CDR3 is 15 amino acids. V was cut by 5 bases and J by 5 bases, with 19 bases left in between. The CDR3 protein is CASSRTGDFLNEQYF. The CDR3 bases are TGTGCCAGCAGTCGAACCGGGGACTTTTTGAACGAGCAGTACTTC.

V gene TRBV7-9 combines with J gene TRBJ2-7, with D perhaps matching TRBD1 (6 bases). The CDR3 has 14 residues. Between the trimmed V and J ends, which lost 5 bases and 3 bases, there was a span of 14 bases. CDR1 SEHNR and CDR2 FQNEAQ come from the germline V gene (reference sequence). Here the CDR3 reads CASSIARDNYEQYF. The CDR3 bases are TGTGCCAGCAGCATCGCCCGGGACAACTACGAGCAGTACTTC.

The CDR3 nucleotides are TGTGCCTGGAGTGTACTTGGTCGGGGGGGGATTGGTCGGGAGACCCAGTACTTC. It is translated as CAWSVLGRGGIGRETQYF. The genes are TRBV30 and TRBJ2-5; 8 bases map to TRBD2. V shed 0 bases, J shed 5 bases, and the junction held 17 bases outside the gene matches. The length of the CDR3 is 18 residues. Germline V lookup: CDR1 GTSNPN, CDR2 SVGIG (reference sequence). Combining the CDR3 with reference TRBV30 and TRBJ2-5 gives the whole variable domain SQTIHQWPATLVQPVGSPLSLECTVEGTSNPNLYWYRQAAGRGLQLLFYSVGIGQISSEVPQNLSASRPQDRQFILSSKKLLLSDSGFYLCAWSVLGRGGIGRETQYFGPGTRLLVL.

This sequence joins TRBV18 and TRBJ1-1; TRBD1 might be the D (5 bases). The ends were cut back, 5 bases at V and 5 bases at J, with 12 bases in the middle. Germline-derived CDR1 and CDR2 are KGHSH and LQKENI. The CDR3 length is 13 residues. The CDR3 DNA follows: TGTGCCAGCTCAAGTCAGGGTGTTACTGAAGCTTTCTTT. Translated, it gives CASSSQGVTEAFF.